What follows describes a single TCR beta chain. The data are from a study of blood T cell repertoires in COVID-19. V lost 2 bases and J 5 bases, leaving 13 bases between the germline ends. This CDR3 has 14 amino acids. Per germline, CDR1 SGHRS and CDR2 YFSETQ. The protocol was immunoSEQ multiplex PCR, while the TCRdb copy is restricted to in-frame clones and leaves out a portion. The sample includes some 51,000 clones, 85% to 90% of them seen just once. The chain carries TRBV5-1 and TRBJ1-2, with D perhaps matching TRBD1 (5 bases). The material sequenced was peripheral blood. The clonotype comes from a man aged 45 to 65 with active COVID-19. CDR3 coding DNA: TGCGCCAGCAGCTTTTCCGGGACTGATTATGGCTACACCTTC. Protein sequence: CASSFSGTDYGYTF.